This T cell receptor (beta chain) was sequenced during a study of post-analysis software for immune sequencing data. Study-wide results and limits: Patients carried a few TRBV segments more frequently than controls did, and TRBV5-6, TRBV5-1 and TRBV20-1 were among them. Analysis by F measure revealed that same-batch samples clustered strongly together. Patients with multiple sclerosis recorded significantly lower normalized Chao1 diversity than controls, the study found.

Germline assignment: CDR1 KGHSH and CDR2 LQKENI. The CDR3 loop spans 12 amino acids. The authors incorporated unique molecular identifiers into the TCR beta cDNA libraries. Each CDR3 protein gets one entry after TCRdb re-called the PCR reads with MiXCR. This table has approximately 360,000 distinct CDR3 sequences, less than 40% appearing once. This clonotype was observed a few times. Its antigen is unknown. Relative to the germline gene, one junction end is altered; a read error may explain this. This TCR derives from a girl aged 5 to 17 with multiple sclerosis. The chain uses TRBV18 and TRBJ2-7, with unresolved D. Material for sequencing was blood. Here the CDR3 DNA reads TGTGCCAGCTCACCCTCGAACTACGAGCAGTATTTC. Amino acids: CASSPSNYEQYF.